This T cell receptor (beta chain) emerged from a study of cytomegalovirus exposure and HLA in healthy donors. It was with 60 Vbeta and 13 Jbeta primers that the PCR ran. TCRdb's table, derived via immunoSEQ multiplex PCR, lists solely in-frame clones and lacks some. The sample contains 100,000 to 150,000 clones, roughly 73% of which appear only once. Deletions cut 1 base from V and 2 bases from J, with 11 bases between. The germline gives CDR1 SGHAT, CDR2 FQNNGV. The CDR3 is 15 residues long. V is TRBV11-2 and J is TRBJ2-5; D is perhaps TRBD2 (6 bases). Material: PBMCs. The TCR comes from a man aged 55 to 70 in good health and CMV-seropositive. The CDR3 here is CASSLAQEGQETQYF. The CDR3 region has the DNA TGTGCCAGCAGCTTAGCCCAGGAGGGGCAAGAGACCCAGTACTTC.